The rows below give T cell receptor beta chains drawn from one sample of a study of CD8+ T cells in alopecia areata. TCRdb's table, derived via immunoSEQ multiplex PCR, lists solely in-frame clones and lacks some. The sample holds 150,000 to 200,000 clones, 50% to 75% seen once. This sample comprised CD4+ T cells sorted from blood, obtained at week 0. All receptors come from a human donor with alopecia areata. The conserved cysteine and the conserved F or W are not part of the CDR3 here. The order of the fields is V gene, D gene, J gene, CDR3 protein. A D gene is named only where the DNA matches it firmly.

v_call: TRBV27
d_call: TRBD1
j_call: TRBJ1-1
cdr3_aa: ASSSTFKTDRATEAF

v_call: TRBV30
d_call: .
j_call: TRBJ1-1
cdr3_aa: AWSNNGWNTEAF

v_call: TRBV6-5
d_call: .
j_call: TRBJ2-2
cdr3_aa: ASSYPGVTGELF

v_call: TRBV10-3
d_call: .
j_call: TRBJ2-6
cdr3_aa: AISPGEGANVLT

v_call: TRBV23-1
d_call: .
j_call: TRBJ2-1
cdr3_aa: ASSRGSSYNEQF

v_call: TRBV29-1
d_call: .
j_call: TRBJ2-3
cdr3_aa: SVGQLNTDTQY

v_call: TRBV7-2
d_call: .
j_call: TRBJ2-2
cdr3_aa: ASSSTGELF

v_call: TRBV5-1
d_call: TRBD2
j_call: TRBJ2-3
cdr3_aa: ASSLALAGDTQY

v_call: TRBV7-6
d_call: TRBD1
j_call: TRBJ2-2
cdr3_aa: ASSFSGTGRPAGELF

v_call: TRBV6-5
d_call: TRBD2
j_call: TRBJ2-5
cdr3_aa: ASSPGTSVY

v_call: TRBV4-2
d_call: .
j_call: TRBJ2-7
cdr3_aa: ASSQEGPYEQY

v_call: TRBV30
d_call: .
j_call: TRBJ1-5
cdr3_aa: AWSVSGNQPQH

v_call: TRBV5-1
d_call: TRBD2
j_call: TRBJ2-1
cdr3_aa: ASSLKREGNEQF

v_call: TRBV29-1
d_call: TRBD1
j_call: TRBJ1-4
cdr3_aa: SVRADRDSQTNEKLF

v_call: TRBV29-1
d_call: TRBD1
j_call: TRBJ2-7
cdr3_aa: SVEDRTGSDEQY

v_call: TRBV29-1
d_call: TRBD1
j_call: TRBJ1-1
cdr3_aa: SVGTGSIGAF

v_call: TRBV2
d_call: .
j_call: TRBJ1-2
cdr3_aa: ASRGADYGYT

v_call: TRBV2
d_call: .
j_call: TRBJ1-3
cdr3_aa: ASSERGNTIY

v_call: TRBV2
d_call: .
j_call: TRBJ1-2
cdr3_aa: ASSEQGRGYT

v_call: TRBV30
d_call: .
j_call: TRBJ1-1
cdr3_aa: ARDRMNTEAF

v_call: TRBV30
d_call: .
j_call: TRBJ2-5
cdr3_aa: AWNRLNGETQY

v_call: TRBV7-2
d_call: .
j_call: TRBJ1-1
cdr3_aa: ASSSEGRGAF

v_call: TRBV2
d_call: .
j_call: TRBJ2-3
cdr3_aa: ASSGLRGVDTQY

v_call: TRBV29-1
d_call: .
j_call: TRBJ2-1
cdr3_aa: SVSGGDEQF

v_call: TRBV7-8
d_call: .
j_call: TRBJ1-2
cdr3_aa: ASSLRINYGYT

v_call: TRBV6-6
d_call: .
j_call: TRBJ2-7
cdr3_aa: ASSYGLSKGNYEQY

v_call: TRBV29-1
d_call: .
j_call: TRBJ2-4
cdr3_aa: SLKQGNIQY

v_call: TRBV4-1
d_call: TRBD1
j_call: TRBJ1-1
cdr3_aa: ASGQDLNTEAF

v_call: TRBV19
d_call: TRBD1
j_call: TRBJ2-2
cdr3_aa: ASRDLGQGLTGELF

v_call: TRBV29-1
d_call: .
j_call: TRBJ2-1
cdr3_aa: SADAWGERQF

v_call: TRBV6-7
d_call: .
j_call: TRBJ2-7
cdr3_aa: ASSYSWAAWYEQY

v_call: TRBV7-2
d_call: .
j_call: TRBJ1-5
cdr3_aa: ASSLVYQPQH

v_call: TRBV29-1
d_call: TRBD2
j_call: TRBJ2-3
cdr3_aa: SAERGGDTQY

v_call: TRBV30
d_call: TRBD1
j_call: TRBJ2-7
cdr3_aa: AWRQGTGYSYEQY

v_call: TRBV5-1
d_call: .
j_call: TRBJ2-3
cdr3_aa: ASSSGRGDTQY

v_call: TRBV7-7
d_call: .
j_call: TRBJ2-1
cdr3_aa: ASSPRGGTYNEQF

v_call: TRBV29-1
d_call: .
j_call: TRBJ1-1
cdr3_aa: SVWSGTEAF

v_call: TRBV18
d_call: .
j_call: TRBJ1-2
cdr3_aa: ASSPPGTIGNYGYT

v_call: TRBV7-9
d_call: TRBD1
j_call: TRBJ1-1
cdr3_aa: ASSLLGQGDTEAF

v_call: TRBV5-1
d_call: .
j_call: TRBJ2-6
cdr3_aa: ASSVDGANVLT